The rows below give T cell receptor beta chains drawn from one sample of a study of beta chain features in type 1 diabetes. Some clones are missing from TCRdb's copy, which holds only in-frame ones; the method was immunoSEQ multiplex PCR. The table includes 250,000 to 350,000 clones, approximately 16% detected once. Sequenced sample: naive CD4+ T cells from blood. The receptor set was obtained from a man between 18 and 35 years old with type 1 diabetes. The CDR3 runs from the conserved cysteine through the conserved F or W. The D gene is left open where the match is weak. A clone size is listed for some rows: how often the clone was seen (once, few, many), or a class if it is expanded.

v_call: TRBV30; clone_size: .; j_call: TRBJ1-3; d_call: .; cdr3_nt: TGTGCCTTACGGGTGAAGTCTGGAAACACCATATATTTT; cdr3_aa: CALRVKSGNTIYF
v_call: TRBV2; clone_size: .; j_call: TRBJ2-2; d_call: TRBD1; cdr3_nt: TGTGCCAGCAGTGGGGACAGGGTAAACACCGGGGAGCTGTTTTTT; cdr3_aa: CASSGDRVNTGELFF
v_call: TRBV2; clone_size: few; j_call: TRBJ2-1; d_call: .; cdr3_nt: TGTGCCAGCAGTGGAGACAGGCCCTACAATGAGCAGTTCTTC; cdr3_aa: CASSGDRPYNEQFF
v_call: TRBV7-2; clone_size: few; j_call: TRBJ1-2; d_call: .; cdr3_nt: TGTGCCAGCAGCTCGTCGTTTGGCTACACCTTC; cdr3_aa: CASSSSFGYTF
v_call: TRBV5-1; clone_size: few; j_call: TRBJ2-1; d_call: TRBD2; cdr3_nt: TGCGCCAGCAGCTTTAGCGGGAGATTGTATGAGCAGTTCTTC; cdr3_aa: CASSFSGRLYEQFF
v_call: TRBV28; clone_size: few; j_call: TRBJ2-1; d_call: TRBD1; cdr3_nt: TGTGCCAGCAGTTTTGGTTATGGACAGGGGGGCTACAATGAGCAGTTCTTC; cdr3_aa: CASSFGYGQGGYNEQFF
v_call: TRBV11-2; clone_size: few; j_call: TRBJ2-6; d_call: .; cdr3_nt: TGCGCCAGCAGCCGGCGGTCTGGGGCCAACGTCCTGACTTTC; cdr3_aa: CASSRRSGANVLTF
v_call: TRBV7-9; clone_size: .; j_call: TRBJ1-1; d_call: TRBD1; cdr3_nt: TGTGCCAGCAGCTGGACAGGGGGTGAAGCTTTCTTT; cdr3_aa: CASSWTGGEAFF
v_call: TRBV5-1; clone_size: few; j_call: TRBJ2-7; d_call: .; cdr3_nt: TGCGCCAGCAGCTTGGTGACGGGAACCTACGAGCAGTACTTC; cdr3_aa: CASSLVTGTYEQYF
v_call: TRBV29-1; clone_size: few; j_call: TRBJ1-2; d_call: TRBD1; cdr3_nt: TGCAGCGACATGGACAGGGGGCTACCGGGTGGCTACACCTTC; cdr3_aa: CSDMDRGLPGGYTF
v_call: TRBV9; clone_size: few; j_call: TRBJ2-1; d_call: .; cdr3_nt: TGTGCCAGCAGCGCGAGCGGGTCGAGGGCCCATGAGCAGTTCTTC; cdr3_aa: CASSASGSRAHEQFF
v_call: TRBV28; clone_size: few; j_call: TRBJ2-5; d_call: .; cdr3_nt: TGTGCCAGCAGTCGGACAGTCCCAGAGACCCAGTACTTC; cdr3_aa: CASSRTVPETQYF
v_call: TRBV11-2; clone_size: few; j_call: TRBJ2-3; d_call: TRBD1; cdr3_nt: TGTGCCAGCAGCTTAGATAGGAGACAGGGAATCCGTTCTAGCACAGATACGCAGTATTTT; cdr3_aa: CASSLDRRQGIRSSTDTQYF
v_call: TRBV4-2; clone_size: .; j_call: TRBJ2-5; d_call: .; cdr3_nt: TGTGCCAGCAGCCAAGTAGCGGAGCAAGAGACCCAGTACTTC; cdr3_aa: CASSQVAEQETQYF
v_call: TRBV9; clone_size: .; j_call: TRBJ2-1; d_call: TRBD1; cdr3_nt: TGTGCCAGCAGCGTAGCGGGACAGGGATACAATGAGCAGTTCTTC; cdr3_aa: CASSVAGQGYNEQFF
v_call: TRBV20-1; clone_size: .; j_call: TRBJ2-5; d_call: .; cdr3_nt: TGCAGTGCTCCACTACAAGAGACCCAGTACTTC; cdr3_aa: CSAPLQETQYF
v_call: TRBV19; clone_size: .; j_call: TRBJ1-5; d_call: .; cdr3_nt: TGTGCCAGTAGAAACCCCCCAGGTCTCAATCAGCCCCAGCATTTT; cdr3_aa: CASRNPPGLNQPQHF
v_call: TRBV5-1; clone_size: few; j_call: TRBJ2-3; d_call: TRBD1; cdr3_nt: TGCGCCAGCAGCATTCCCTGGGACAGGGGGGATACGCAGTATTTT; cdr3_aa: CASSIPWDRGDTQYF
v_call: TRBV2; clone_size: .; j_call: TRBJ2-3; d_call: .; cdr3_nt: TGTGCCAGCAACGATCACCAGGGTGTATTCGATACGCAGTATTTT; cdr3_aa: CASNDHQGVFDTQYF
v_call: TRBV13; clone_size: .; j_call: TRBJ2-7; d_call: TRBD2; cdr3_nt: TGTGCCAGCAGTATCAAATGGCGGCGGGAGTTCTACGAGCAGTACTTC; cdr3_aa: CASSIKWRREFYEQYF
v_call: TRBV5-1; clone_size: few; j_call: TRBJ2-5; d_call: TRBD2; cdr3_nt: TGCGCCAGCAGCTTGATGACTAGCGGGAGGGCCTTAAACGGAGAGACCCAGTACTTC; cdr3_aa: CASSLMTSGRALNGETQYF
v_call: TRBV9; clone_size: .; j_call: TRBJ1-1; d_call: TRBD1; cdr3_nt: TGTGCCAGCAGCGTACTTCCGGACAGGCAGTATGCTGAAGCTTTCTTT; cdr3_aa: CASSVLPDRQYAEAFF
v_call: TRBV30; clone_size: .; j_call: TRBJ1-5; d_call: .; cdr3_nt: TGTGCCTGGAACCGAGGGGGTACGGGGCCCCAGCATTTT; cdr3_aa: CAWNRGGTGPQHF
v_call: TRBV11-2; clone_size: .; j_call: TRBJ2-7; d_call: TRBD1; cdr3_nt: TGTGCCAGCAGCCCATTCCCAGACAGGGGGCGACCCTACGAGCAGTACTTC; cdr3_aa: CASSPFPDRGRPYEQYF
v_call: TRBV5-1; clone_size: .; j_call: TRBJ2-5; d_call: TRBD1; cdr3_nt: TGCGCCAGCAGAGACCAGACAGGGGGCGAGGAGACCCAGTACTTC; cdr3_aa: CASRDQTGGEETQYF
v_call: TRBV7-8; clone_size: .; j_call: TRBJ2-7; d_call: .; cdr3_nt: TGTGCCAGCAGCTTAGCGCATGTAGCGCTATCCTACGAGCAGTACTTC; cdr3_aa: CASSLAHVALSYEQYF
v_call: TRBV4-1; clone_size: .; j_call: TRBJ1-5; d_call: .; cdr3_nt: TGCGCCAGCAGCTCATCAGGGTTCAATCAGCCCCAGCATTTT; cdr3_aa: CASSSSGFNQPQHF
v_call: TRBV7-8; clone_size: .; j_call: TRBJ2-3; d_call: TRBD2; cdr3_nt: TGTGCCAGCAGCACGCCGGGCACGGGGAGGGCTGATACGCAGTATTTT; cdr3_aa: CASSTPGTGRADTQYF
v_call: TRBV27; clone_size: .; j_call: TRBJ1-5; d_call: TRBD1; cdr3_nt: TGTGCCAGCAGGGACGGGACAGACAATCAGCCCCAGCATTTT; cdr3_aa: CASRDGTDNQPQHF
v_call: TRBV11-2; clone_size: few; j_call: TRBJ2-1; d_call: TRBD2; cdr3_nt: TGTGCCAGCACCAGAGGCGGGAGTTTGACTGAGCAGTTCTTC; cdr3_aa: CASTRGGSLTEQFF
v_call: TRBV7-2; clone_size: .; j_call: TRBJ2-7; d_call: .; cdr3_nt: TGTGCCAGCAGCCCATACACCCACGAGCAGTACTTC; cdr3_aa: CASSPYTHEQYF
v_call: TRBV11-2; clone_size: .; j_call: TRBJ2-5; d_call: .; cdr3_nt: TGTGCCAGCAGCCCACGAGCGTCACAAGAGACCCAGTACTTC; cdr3_aa: CASSPRASQETQYF
v_call: TRBV7-2; clone_size: few; j_call: TRBJ2-5; d_call: .; cdr3_nt: TGTGCCAGCAGCTTGCCTAGGCGGGCCCAAGAGACCCAGTACTTC; cdr3_aa: CASSLPRRAQETQYF
v_call: TRBV6-5; clone_size: .; j_call: TRBJ2-7; d_call: .; cdr3_nt: TGTGCCAGCAGACGGACTGAGTCCTACGAGCAGTACTTC; cdr3_aa: CASRRTESYEQYF
v_call: TRBV28; clone_size: .; j_call: TRBJ1-3; d_call: .; cdr3_nt: TGTGCCAGCACCAAGTCGAGGGACACCATATATTTT; cdr3_aa: CASTKSRDTIYF
v_call: TRBV5-1; clone_size: .; j_call: TRBJ2-5; d_call: .; cdr3_nt: TGCGCCAGCAGCTCCGCGGGCACCCAGTACTTC; cdr3_aa: CASSSAGTQYF
v_call: TRBV28; clone_size: few; j_call: TRBJ1-2; d_call: .; cdr3_nt: TGTGCCAGCAGCCCCGGGACACCCGCTAACTATGGCTACACCTTC; cdr3_aa: CASSPGTPANYGYTF
v_call: TRBV7-2; clone_size: .; j_call: TRBJ1-2; d_call: .; cdr3_nt: TGTGCCAGCAGCTTCAGTCGGGGGATGGGCTATGGCTACACCTTC; cdr3_aa: CASSFSRGMGYGYTF
v_call: TRBV4-2; clone_size: few; j_call: TRBJ2-1; d_call: TRBD2; cdr3_nt: TGTGCCAGCAGCTCAACCGGACTAGCGGGAGTCCGGGAGCAGTTCTTC; cdr3_aa: CASSSTGLAGVREQFF
v_call: TRBV5-1; clone_size: .; j_call: TRBJ2-1; d_call: TRBD2; cdr3_nt: TGCGCCAGCAGCTTGGGGGTGCGGGAGAGTCGCCATGAGCAGTTCTTC; cdr3_aa: CASSLGVRESRHEQFF
v_call: TRBV7-2; clone_size: few; j_call: TRBJ2-4; d_call: TRBD2; cdr3_nt: TGTGCCAGCAGCTTAGAGCGGGGGCTGTACATTCAGTACTTC; cdr3_aa: CASSLERGLYIQYF
v_call: TRBV4-1; clone_size: .; j_call: TRBJ2-3; d_call: .; cdr3_nt: TGCGCCAGCAGCCAAGGCGTTCGGTCTTTCACAGATACGCAGTATTTT; cdr3_aa: CASSQGVRSFTDTQYF
v_call: TRBV9; clone_size: few; j_call: TRBJ2-5; d_call: .; cdr3_nt: TGTGCCAGCAGCCCCGGGGGTAGCAACCAAGAGACCCAGTACTTC; cdr3_aa: CASSPGGSNQETQYF
v_call: TRBV18; clone_size: .; j_call: TRBJ2-2; d_call: .; cdr3_nt: TGTGCCAGCTCACCACCGGGGCGGATAGGCGGGGAGCTGTTTTTT; cdr3_aa: CASSPPGRIGGELFF
v_call: TRBV9; clone_size: .; j_call: TRBJ2-3; d_call: .; cdr3_nt: TGTGCCAGCAGCCACGACACGACATGGGTTTTT; cdr3_aa: CASSHDTTWVF
v_call: TRBV28; clone_size: .; j_call: TRBJ2-3; d_call: TRBD2; cdr3_nt: TGTCTGACGCGGCGGGGGGCCACAGATACGCAGTATTTT; cdr3_aa: CLTRRGATDTQYF
v_call: TRBV29-1; clone_size: few; j_call: TRBJ2-3; d_call: .; cdr3_nt: TGCAGCGTTGCTGGCAGGGGGGTTTCTAGCACAGATACGCAGTATTTT; cdr3_aa: CSVAGRGVSSTDTQYF
v_call: TRBV7-9; clone_size: few; j_call: TRBJ2-1; d_call: .; cdr3_nt: TGTGCCAGCAGAGCCTCGGGAGCAAATGAGCAGTTCTTC; cdr3_aa: CASRASGANEQFF
v_call: TRBV6-6; clone_size: few; j_call: TRBJ1-1; d_call: .; cdr3_nt: TGTGCCAGCAGACGAGGAGGGACTGAAGCTTTCTTT; cdr3_aa: CASRRGGTEAFF
v_call: TRBV6-5; clone_size: .; j_call: TRBJ2-3; d_call: .; cdr3_nt: TGTGCCAGCAGTTACTCCCAGGGAAGAGATACGCAGTATTTT; cdr3_aa: CASSYSQGRDTQYF
v_call: TRBV5-6; clone_size: few; j_call: TRBJ2-2; d_call: TRBD2; cdr3_nt: TGTGCCAGCAGCGGAGCGGGAGTCTTCACCGGGGAGCTGTTTTTT; cdr3_aa: CASSGAGVFTGELFF
v_call: TRBV19; clone_size: few; j_call: TRBJ2-3; d_call: .; cdr3_nt: TGTGCCAGTAGGACGGGACACGAAGGGGATACGCAGTATTTT; cdr3_aa: CASRTGHEGDTQYF
v_call: TRBV25-1; clone_size: .; j_call: TRBJ1-1; d_call: .; cdr3_nt: TGTGCCACAAAGGACAGTAGAACAGAAGCTTTCTTT; cdr3_aa: CATKDSRTEAFF
v_call: TRBV15; clone_size: few; j_call: TRBJ1-2; d_call: TRBD1; cdr3_nt: TGTGCCACCAGCAGAGAAGGGGGCTTTGGCTACACCTTC; cdr3_aa: CATSREGGFGYTF
v_call: TRBV5-1; clone_size: .; j_call: TRBJ2-1; d_call: TRBD2; cdr3_nt: TGCGCCAGCAGCCGGGGACTAGCGGGAGTAAGCTACAATGAGCAGTTCTTC; cdr3_aa: CASSRGLAGVSYNEQFF
v_call: TRBV28; clone_size: .; j_call: TRBJ1-1; d_call: .; cdr3_nt: TGTGCCAGCAGTTCGTCCGACAGGAAGAACACTGAAGCTTTCTTT; cdr3_aa: CASSSSDRKNTEAFF
v_call: TRBV6-7; clone_size: few; j_call: TRBJ2-7; d_call: TRBD1; cdr3_nt: TGTGCCAGCAGTTCGGACAGGCGGTACTTC; cdr3_aa: CASSSDRRYF